This is a list of T cell receptor beta chains from one sample in a study of T cells after yellow fever vaccination. TCRdb reprocessed the 5' RACE reads via MiXCR and lists one record per CDR3 protein. The sample gives hundreds of thousands of distinct CDR3 sequences, approximately 19% of which show up once; roughly a sixth is in the top ten. This specimen was PBMCs, taken before the yellow fever booster vaccination. These TCRs come from a young man who received the YFV17D yellow fever vaccine. CDR3s include the opening cysteine and the closing phenylalanine or tryptophan. The D gene is left open where the match is weak. A row's size may be missing; if present it is once, few, many or a size class.

TRBJ2-5,TRBV6-5,-,18,TRBD2,CASSYKASGGPKVETQYF,TGTGCCAGCAGTTACAAGGCCAGCGGGGGCCCCAAGGTGGAGACCCAGTACTTC
TRBJ1-3,TRBV7-7,many,13,TRBD1,CASSRDRGNTIYF,TGTGCCAGCAGCAGAGACAGGGGCAACACCATATATTTT
TRBJ2-1,TRBV4-1,few,18,TRBD2,CASSQDNWGLAGANEQFF,TGCGCCAGCAGCCAAGATAATTGGGGACTAGCGGGGGCCAATGAGCAGTTCTTC
TRBJ2-3,TRBV6-6,few,15,TRBD2,CASSYGGGAGDTQYF,TGTGCCAGCAGTTACGGCGGGGGGGCCGGGGATACGCAGTATTTT
TRBJ1-2,TRBV4-3,-,12,TRBD1,CASRPTGGGYTF,TGCGCCAGCAGACCTACAGGGGGTGGCTACACCTTC
TRBJ2-7,TRBV4-3,few,14,-,CASSQKRGWDEQYF,TGCGCCAGCAGCCAAAAAAGGGGGTGGGACGAGCAGTACTTC
TRBJ2-3,TRBV20-1,-,15,-,CSARDRGISTDTQYF,TGCAGTGCTAGAGATAGGGGGATTAGCACAGATACGCAGTATTTT
TRBJ2-5,TRBV4-3,-,13,-,CASSLQGGETQYF,TGCGCCAGCAGCCTCCAGGGGGGAGAGACCCAGTACTTC
TRBJ1-1,TRBV20-1,-,13,-,CSATPDRNTEAFF,TGCAGTGCTACCCCCGACAGGAACACTGAAGCTTTCTTT
TRBJ2-3,TRBV18,-,15,-,CASSRNYQSTDTQYF,TGTGCCAGCTCACGTAACTATCAATCCACAGATACGCAGTATTTT
TRBJ1-5,TRBV2,-,13,-,CASSEWLFQPQHF,TGTGCCAGCAGTGAATGGCTGTTTCAGCCCCAGCATTTT
TRBJ1-5,TRBV15,few,16,-,CATRYGRRYSNQPQHF,TGTGCCACCAGATACGGGAGAAGATATAGCAATCAGCCCCAGCATTTT
TRBJ2-3,TRBV12-3/TRBV12-4,few,17,TRBD1,CASSNRDRTRDTDTQYF,TGTGCCAGCAGTAACAGGGACAGGACGCGGGACACAGATACGCAGTATTTT
TRBJ2-7,TRBV6-5,-,15,-,CASTPPGAHSYEQYF,TGTGCCAGCACCCCCCCAGGGGCGCATTCCTACGAGCAGTACTTC
TRBJ1-1,TRBV4-1,-,13,-,CASSLPRGTEAFF,TGCGCCAGCAGCCTTCCCAGAGGCACTGAAGCTTTCTTT
TRBJ1-2,TRBV20-1,many,15,TRBD1,CSAPPSGQGDDGYTF,TGCAGTGCTCCTCCCTCCGGACAGGGGGATGACGGCTACACCTTC
TRBJ1-2,TRBV4-3,-,16,-,CASSLGFRGVAYGYTF,TGCGCCAGCAGCCTCGGCTTTCGTGGGGTTGCCTATGGCTACACCTTC
TRBJ2-1,TRBV24-1,-,14,-,CATSDLSQGYEQFF,TGTGCCACCAGTGATTTAAGTCAGGGGTATGAGCAGTTCTTC
TRBJ1-4,TRBV28,-,16,-,CASGLWAGEGNEKLFF,TGTGCCAGCGGTTTATGGGCAGGGGAGGGTAATGAAAAACTGTTTTTT
TRBJ1-2,TRBV12-3/TRBV12-4,-,12,-,CASSLEEWGYTF,TGTGCCAGCAGTTTAGAGGAGTGGGGCTACACCTTC
TRBJ1-1,TRBV7-9,-,15,-,CASMTRSAGVTEAFF,TGTGCCAGCATGACGAGGTCGGCGGGAGTTACTGAAGCTTTCTTT
TRBJ2-3,TRBV9,-,18,TRBD2,CASSVGTSGKPYTDTQYF,TGTGCCAGCAGCGTAGGAACTAGCGGAAAACCTTACACAGATACGCAGTATTTT
TRBJ1-1,TRBV4-1,-,13,-,CASSPGREGEAFF,TGCGCCAGCAGCCCAGGGAGGGAGGGTGAAGCTTTCTTT